This T cell receptor (beta chain) derives from a study of technical replicates of blood from several donors. The table came from immunoSEQ multiplex PCR; TCRdb's copy has only in-frame clones and leaves some out. The table shows 70,000 to 95,000 clones, with around 95% occurring only once. This TCR derives from a human donor in good health. The specimen was T cells isolated from PBMCs.

The CDR3 loop reads CASSRRRGGLYNEQFF. CDR3 DNA sequence: TGTGCCAGCAGCCGGAGGAGGGGCGGCCTTTACAATGAGCAGTTCTTC. This chain links TRBV11-3 with TRBJ2-1, with a tentative D call TRBD2 (6 bases). Trimming shortened V by 5 bases and J by 4 bases, and 18 bases separated the two germline ends. Germline values: CDR1 SGHNT, CDR2 YENEEA. CDR3 length: 16 residues.